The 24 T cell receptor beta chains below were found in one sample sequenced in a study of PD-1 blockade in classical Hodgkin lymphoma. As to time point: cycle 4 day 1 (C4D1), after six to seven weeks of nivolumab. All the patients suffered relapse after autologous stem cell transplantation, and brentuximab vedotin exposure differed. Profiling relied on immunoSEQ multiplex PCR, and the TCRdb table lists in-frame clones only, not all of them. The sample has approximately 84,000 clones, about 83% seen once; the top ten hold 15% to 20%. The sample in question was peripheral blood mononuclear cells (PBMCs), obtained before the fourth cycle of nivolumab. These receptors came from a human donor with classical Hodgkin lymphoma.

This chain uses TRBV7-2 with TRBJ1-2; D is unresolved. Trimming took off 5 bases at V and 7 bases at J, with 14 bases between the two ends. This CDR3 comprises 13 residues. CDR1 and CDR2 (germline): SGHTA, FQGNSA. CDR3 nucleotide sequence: TGTGCCAGCAGCAAGTCCCTCCGTGGTGGCTACACCTTC. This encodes CASSKSLRGGYTF.

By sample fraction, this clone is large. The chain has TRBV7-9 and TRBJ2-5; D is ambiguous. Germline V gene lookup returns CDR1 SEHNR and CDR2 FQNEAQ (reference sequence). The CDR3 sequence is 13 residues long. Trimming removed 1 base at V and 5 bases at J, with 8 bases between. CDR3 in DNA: TGTGCCAGCAGCTTAGAGGCTGTGGAGACCCAGTACTTC. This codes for CASSLEAVETQYF. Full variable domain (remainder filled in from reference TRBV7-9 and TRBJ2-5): DTGVSQNPRHKITKRGQNVTFRCDPISEHNRLYWYRQTLGQGPEFLTYFQNEAQLEKSRLLSDRFSAERPKGSFSTLEIQRTEQGDSAMYLCASSLEAVETQYFGPGTRLLVL.

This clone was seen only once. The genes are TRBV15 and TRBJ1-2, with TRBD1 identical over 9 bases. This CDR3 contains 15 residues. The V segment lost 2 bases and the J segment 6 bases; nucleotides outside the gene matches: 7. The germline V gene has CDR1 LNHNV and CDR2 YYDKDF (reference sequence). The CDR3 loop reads CATSRLLGTGNGYTF. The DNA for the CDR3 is TGTGCCACCAGCAGACTACTCGGGACAGGGAATGGCTACACCTTC. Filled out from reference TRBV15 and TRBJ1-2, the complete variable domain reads DAMVIQNPRYQVTQFGKPVTLSCSQTLNHNVMYWYQQKSSQAPKLLFHYYDKDFNNEADTPDNFQSRRPNTSFCFLDIRSPGLGDTAMYLCATSRLLGTGNGYTFGSGTRLTVV.

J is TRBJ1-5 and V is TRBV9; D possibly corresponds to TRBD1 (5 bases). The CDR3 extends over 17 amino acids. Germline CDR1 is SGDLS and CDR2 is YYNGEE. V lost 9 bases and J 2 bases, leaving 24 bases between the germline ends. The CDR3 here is CATTTGTRVRGNQPQHF. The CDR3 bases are TGTGCCACCACAACCGGGACCCGAGTACGAGGCAATCAGCCCCAGCATTTT.

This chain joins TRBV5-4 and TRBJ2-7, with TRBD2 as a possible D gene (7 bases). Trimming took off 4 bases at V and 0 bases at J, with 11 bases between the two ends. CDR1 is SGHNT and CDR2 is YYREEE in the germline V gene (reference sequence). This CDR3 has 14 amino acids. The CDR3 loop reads CASSLRGGSYEQYF. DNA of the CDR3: TGTGCCAGCAGCCTGAGGGGGGGCTCCTACGAGCAGTACTTC.

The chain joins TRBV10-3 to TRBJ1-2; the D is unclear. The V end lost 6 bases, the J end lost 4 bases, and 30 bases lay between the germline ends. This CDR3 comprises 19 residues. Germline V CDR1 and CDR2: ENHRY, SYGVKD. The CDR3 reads CAISANPGPLGMSSYGYTF. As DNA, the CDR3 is TGTGCCATCAGCGCCAACCCGGGCCCCCTCGGGATGTCTTCCTATGGCTACACCTTC.

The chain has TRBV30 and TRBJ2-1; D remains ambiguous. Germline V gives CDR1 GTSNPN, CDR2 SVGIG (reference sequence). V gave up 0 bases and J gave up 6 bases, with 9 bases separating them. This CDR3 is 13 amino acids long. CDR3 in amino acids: CAWSVPATNEQFF. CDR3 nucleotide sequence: TGTGCCTGGAGTGTACCTGCGACCAATGAGCAGTTCTTC. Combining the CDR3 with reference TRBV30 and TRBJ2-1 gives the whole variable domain SQTIHQWPATLVQPVGSPLSLECTVEGTSNPNLYWYRQAAGRGLQLLFYSVGIGQISSEVPQNLSASRPQDRQFILSSKKLLLSDSGFYLCAWSVPATNEQFFGPGTRLTVL.

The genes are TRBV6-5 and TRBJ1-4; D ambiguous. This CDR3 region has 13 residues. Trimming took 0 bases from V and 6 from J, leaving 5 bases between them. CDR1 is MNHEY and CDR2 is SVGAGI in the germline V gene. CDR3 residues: CASSYSPDEKLFF. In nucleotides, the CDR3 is TGTGCCAGCAGTTACTCTCCGGATGAAAAACTGTTTTTT.

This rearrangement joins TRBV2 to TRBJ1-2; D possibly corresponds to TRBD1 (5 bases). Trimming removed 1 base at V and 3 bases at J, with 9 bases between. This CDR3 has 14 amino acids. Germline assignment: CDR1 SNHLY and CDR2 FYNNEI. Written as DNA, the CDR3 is TGTGCCAGCAGTGAAGTGGGGCACGACTATGGCTACACCTTC. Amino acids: CASSEVGHDYGYTF.

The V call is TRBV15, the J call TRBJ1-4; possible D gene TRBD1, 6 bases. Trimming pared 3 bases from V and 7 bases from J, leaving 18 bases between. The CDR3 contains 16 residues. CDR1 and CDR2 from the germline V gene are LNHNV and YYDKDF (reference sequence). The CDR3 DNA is TGTGCCACCAGCAGTTCCGGGGGCCGCGCGGGTGAAAAACTGTTTTTT. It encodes CATSSSGGRAGEKLFF.

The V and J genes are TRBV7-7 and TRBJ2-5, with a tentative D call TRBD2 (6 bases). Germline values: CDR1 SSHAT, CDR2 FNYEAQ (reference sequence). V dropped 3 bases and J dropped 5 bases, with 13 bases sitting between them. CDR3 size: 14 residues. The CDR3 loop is CASSFGQGGETQYF. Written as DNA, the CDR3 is TGTGCCAGCAGCTTTGGTCAGGGAGGCGAGACCCAGTACTTC.

CDR3 amino acids: CASSPPGQGTPNQPQHF. For the CDR3, the DNA is TGTGCCAGCAGTCCCCCGGGGCAGGGAACACCCAATCAGCCCCAGCATTTT. The chain links TRBV28 to TRBJ1-5, with TRBD1 as a possible D gene (5 bases). The CDR3 totals 17 residues. Trimming took 5 bases from V and 3 from J, leaving 20 bases between them. Germline V gives CDR1 MDHEN, CDR2 SYDVKM.

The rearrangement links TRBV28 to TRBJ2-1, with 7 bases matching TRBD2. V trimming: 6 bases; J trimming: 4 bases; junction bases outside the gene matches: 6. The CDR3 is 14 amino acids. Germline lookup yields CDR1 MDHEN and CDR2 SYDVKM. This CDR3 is CASRMGGEYNEQFF. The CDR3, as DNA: TGTGCCAGCAGGATGGGAGGGGAATACAATGAGCAGTTCTTC.

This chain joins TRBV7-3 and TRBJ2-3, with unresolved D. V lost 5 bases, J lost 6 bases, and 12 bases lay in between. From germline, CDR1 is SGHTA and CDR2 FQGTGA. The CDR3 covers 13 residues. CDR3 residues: CASSPLVGDTQYF. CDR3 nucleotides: TGTGCCAGCAGCCCCCTTGTGGGGGATACGCAGTATTTT.

The CDR3 loop reads CASSSTGAVNTEAFF. DNA for the CDR3: TGCGCCAGCAGCTCGACAGGGGCTGTGAACACTGAAGCTTTCTTT. The V and J genes are TRBV5-1 and TRBJ1-1, with 8 bases aligning to TRBD1. Germline CDR1 reads SGHRS; CDR2 reads YFSETQ. The CDR3 runs to 15 residues. The V gene end was trimmed by 3 bases and the J gene end by 0 bases; junction bases not matched to a gene: 4.

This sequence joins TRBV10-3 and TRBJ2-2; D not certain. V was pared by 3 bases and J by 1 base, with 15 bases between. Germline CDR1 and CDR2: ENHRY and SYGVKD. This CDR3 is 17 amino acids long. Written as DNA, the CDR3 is TGTGCCATCAGTGATATAGGATCGTTAAAGAACACCGGGGAGCTGTTTTTT. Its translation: CAISDIGSLKNTGELFF.

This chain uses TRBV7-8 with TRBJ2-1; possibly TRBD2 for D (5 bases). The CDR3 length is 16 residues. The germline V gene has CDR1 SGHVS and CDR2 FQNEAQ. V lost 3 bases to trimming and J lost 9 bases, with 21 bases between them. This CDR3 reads CASSFLVRTPGAEQFF. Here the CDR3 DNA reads TGTGCCAGCAGCTTTTTAGTTAGGACTCCGGGCGCTGAGCAGTTCTTC.

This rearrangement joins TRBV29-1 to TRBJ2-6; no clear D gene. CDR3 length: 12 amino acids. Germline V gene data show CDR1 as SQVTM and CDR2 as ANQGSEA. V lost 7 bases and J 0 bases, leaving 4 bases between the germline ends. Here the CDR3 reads CSAYSGANVLTF. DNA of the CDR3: TGCAGCGCCTACTCTGGGGCCAACGTCCTGACTTTC.

For the CDR3, the DNA is TGTGCCAGCAGGAGGGACAGGAACACCGGGGAGCTGTTTTTT. Protein sequence: CASRRDRNTGELFF. The chain carries TRBV6-1 and TRBJ2-2, with 7 bases that match TRBD1. Looked up from germline, CDR1 is MNHNS and CDR2 is SASEGT. The ends lost 6 bases at V and 1 base at J; junction bases unmatched: 2. The CDR3 length is 14 residues.

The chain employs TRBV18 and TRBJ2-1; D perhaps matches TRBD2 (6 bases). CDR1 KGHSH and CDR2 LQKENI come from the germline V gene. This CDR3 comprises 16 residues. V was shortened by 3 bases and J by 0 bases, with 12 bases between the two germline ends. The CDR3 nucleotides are TGTGCCAGCTCACCCGGTAGCGGCCCCTCCTACAATGAGCAGTTCTTC. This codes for CASSPGSGPSYNEQFF.

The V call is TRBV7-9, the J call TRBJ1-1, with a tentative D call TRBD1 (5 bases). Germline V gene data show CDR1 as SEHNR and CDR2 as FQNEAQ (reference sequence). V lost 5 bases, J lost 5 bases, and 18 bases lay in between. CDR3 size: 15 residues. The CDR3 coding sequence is TGTGCCAGCAGCCTAAAGCTGGGGGGAGGAACTGAAGCTTTCTTT. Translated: CASSLKLGGGTEAFF.

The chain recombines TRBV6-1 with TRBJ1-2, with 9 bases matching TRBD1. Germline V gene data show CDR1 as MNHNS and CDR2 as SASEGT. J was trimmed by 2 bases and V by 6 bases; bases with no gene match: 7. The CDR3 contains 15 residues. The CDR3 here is CASRTGGGGNYGYTF. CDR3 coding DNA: TGTGCCAGCAGAACAGGGGGCGGTGGGAACTATGGCTACACCTTC.

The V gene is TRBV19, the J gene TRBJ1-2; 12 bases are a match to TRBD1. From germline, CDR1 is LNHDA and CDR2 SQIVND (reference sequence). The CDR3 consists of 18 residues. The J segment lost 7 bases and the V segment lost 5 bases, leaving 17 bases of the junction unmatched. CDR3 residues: CASSRSAAGTGGSSGYTF. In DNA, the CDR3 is TGTGCCAGTAGTCGATCCGCAGCCGGGACAGGGGGCTCTAGTGGCTACACCTTC.

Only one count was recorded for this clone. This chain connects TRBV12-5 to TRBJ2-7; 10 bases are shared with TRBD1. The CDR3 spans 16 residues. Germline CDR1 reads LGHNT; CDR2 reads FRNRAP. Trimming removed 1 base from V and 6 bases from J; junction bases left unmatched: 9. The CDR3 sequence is CASGLAAGTGVFEQYF. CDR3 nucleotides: TGTGCTAGTGGTTTGGCGGCCGGGACAGGGGTATTCGAGCAGTACTTC.